What follows describes a single TCR beta chain. Its cognate antigen is unknown. This specimen comes from a study of cytomegalovirus exposure and HLA in healthy donors. Findings of the study overall: No immune exposure information besides CMV serostatus was available. In a later analysis, common viral pathogens appeared linked to several of the most significant clusters.

This CDR3 has 16 residues. Germline-derived CDR1 and CDR2 are SGHDT and YYEEEE. The ends were cut back, 0 bases at V and 0 bases at J, with 10 bases in the middle. This PCR relied on a set of 60 Vbeta primers and 13 Jbeta primers. Clones were read by immunoSEQ multiplex PCR, and TCRdb kept only the in-frame ones, dropping some. The sample lists roughly 200,000 clones; 60% to 85% were seen once. The chain employs TRBV5-6 and TRBJ1-3; D ambiguous. This sequence was found in a girl aged 10-17 years in good health and CMV-seropositive. Sequencing was done on a sample of PBMCs. The CDR3 is CASSLGGGYSGNTIYF. In DNA form, the CDR3 reads TGTGCCAGCAGCTTGGGTGGAGGGTACTCTGGAAACACCATATATTTT.